This TCR beta chain was documented in a study of shared clonotypes between healthy human individuals. Assay: immunoSEQ multiplex PCR; the TCRdb copy retains only in-frame clones and omits some. Of under 2,000,000 clones in the sample, approximately 94% are singletons; the top ten hold more than 0.9%. V lost 4 bases to trimming and J lost 0 bases; unmatched junction nucleotides: 0. Germline loops: CDR1 MNHNS, CDR2 SASEGT. CDR3 length equals 14 residues. Comment on this clone: This CDR3 is also generated by other DNA sequences in the sample.

CD45RO-negative cells were positively selected for CCR7, leaving out terminally differentiated effector memory CD45RA+ cells. The TCR was taken from a young man in good health. Source material: naive CD8+ T cells sorted from blood. The V and J genes are TRBV6-1 and TRBJ2-1, with 7 bases lining up with TRBD2. CDR3 coding DNA: TGTGCCAGCAGTGGGGGGGGCTCCTACAATGAGCAGTTCTTC. Translated: CASSGGGSYNEQFF.